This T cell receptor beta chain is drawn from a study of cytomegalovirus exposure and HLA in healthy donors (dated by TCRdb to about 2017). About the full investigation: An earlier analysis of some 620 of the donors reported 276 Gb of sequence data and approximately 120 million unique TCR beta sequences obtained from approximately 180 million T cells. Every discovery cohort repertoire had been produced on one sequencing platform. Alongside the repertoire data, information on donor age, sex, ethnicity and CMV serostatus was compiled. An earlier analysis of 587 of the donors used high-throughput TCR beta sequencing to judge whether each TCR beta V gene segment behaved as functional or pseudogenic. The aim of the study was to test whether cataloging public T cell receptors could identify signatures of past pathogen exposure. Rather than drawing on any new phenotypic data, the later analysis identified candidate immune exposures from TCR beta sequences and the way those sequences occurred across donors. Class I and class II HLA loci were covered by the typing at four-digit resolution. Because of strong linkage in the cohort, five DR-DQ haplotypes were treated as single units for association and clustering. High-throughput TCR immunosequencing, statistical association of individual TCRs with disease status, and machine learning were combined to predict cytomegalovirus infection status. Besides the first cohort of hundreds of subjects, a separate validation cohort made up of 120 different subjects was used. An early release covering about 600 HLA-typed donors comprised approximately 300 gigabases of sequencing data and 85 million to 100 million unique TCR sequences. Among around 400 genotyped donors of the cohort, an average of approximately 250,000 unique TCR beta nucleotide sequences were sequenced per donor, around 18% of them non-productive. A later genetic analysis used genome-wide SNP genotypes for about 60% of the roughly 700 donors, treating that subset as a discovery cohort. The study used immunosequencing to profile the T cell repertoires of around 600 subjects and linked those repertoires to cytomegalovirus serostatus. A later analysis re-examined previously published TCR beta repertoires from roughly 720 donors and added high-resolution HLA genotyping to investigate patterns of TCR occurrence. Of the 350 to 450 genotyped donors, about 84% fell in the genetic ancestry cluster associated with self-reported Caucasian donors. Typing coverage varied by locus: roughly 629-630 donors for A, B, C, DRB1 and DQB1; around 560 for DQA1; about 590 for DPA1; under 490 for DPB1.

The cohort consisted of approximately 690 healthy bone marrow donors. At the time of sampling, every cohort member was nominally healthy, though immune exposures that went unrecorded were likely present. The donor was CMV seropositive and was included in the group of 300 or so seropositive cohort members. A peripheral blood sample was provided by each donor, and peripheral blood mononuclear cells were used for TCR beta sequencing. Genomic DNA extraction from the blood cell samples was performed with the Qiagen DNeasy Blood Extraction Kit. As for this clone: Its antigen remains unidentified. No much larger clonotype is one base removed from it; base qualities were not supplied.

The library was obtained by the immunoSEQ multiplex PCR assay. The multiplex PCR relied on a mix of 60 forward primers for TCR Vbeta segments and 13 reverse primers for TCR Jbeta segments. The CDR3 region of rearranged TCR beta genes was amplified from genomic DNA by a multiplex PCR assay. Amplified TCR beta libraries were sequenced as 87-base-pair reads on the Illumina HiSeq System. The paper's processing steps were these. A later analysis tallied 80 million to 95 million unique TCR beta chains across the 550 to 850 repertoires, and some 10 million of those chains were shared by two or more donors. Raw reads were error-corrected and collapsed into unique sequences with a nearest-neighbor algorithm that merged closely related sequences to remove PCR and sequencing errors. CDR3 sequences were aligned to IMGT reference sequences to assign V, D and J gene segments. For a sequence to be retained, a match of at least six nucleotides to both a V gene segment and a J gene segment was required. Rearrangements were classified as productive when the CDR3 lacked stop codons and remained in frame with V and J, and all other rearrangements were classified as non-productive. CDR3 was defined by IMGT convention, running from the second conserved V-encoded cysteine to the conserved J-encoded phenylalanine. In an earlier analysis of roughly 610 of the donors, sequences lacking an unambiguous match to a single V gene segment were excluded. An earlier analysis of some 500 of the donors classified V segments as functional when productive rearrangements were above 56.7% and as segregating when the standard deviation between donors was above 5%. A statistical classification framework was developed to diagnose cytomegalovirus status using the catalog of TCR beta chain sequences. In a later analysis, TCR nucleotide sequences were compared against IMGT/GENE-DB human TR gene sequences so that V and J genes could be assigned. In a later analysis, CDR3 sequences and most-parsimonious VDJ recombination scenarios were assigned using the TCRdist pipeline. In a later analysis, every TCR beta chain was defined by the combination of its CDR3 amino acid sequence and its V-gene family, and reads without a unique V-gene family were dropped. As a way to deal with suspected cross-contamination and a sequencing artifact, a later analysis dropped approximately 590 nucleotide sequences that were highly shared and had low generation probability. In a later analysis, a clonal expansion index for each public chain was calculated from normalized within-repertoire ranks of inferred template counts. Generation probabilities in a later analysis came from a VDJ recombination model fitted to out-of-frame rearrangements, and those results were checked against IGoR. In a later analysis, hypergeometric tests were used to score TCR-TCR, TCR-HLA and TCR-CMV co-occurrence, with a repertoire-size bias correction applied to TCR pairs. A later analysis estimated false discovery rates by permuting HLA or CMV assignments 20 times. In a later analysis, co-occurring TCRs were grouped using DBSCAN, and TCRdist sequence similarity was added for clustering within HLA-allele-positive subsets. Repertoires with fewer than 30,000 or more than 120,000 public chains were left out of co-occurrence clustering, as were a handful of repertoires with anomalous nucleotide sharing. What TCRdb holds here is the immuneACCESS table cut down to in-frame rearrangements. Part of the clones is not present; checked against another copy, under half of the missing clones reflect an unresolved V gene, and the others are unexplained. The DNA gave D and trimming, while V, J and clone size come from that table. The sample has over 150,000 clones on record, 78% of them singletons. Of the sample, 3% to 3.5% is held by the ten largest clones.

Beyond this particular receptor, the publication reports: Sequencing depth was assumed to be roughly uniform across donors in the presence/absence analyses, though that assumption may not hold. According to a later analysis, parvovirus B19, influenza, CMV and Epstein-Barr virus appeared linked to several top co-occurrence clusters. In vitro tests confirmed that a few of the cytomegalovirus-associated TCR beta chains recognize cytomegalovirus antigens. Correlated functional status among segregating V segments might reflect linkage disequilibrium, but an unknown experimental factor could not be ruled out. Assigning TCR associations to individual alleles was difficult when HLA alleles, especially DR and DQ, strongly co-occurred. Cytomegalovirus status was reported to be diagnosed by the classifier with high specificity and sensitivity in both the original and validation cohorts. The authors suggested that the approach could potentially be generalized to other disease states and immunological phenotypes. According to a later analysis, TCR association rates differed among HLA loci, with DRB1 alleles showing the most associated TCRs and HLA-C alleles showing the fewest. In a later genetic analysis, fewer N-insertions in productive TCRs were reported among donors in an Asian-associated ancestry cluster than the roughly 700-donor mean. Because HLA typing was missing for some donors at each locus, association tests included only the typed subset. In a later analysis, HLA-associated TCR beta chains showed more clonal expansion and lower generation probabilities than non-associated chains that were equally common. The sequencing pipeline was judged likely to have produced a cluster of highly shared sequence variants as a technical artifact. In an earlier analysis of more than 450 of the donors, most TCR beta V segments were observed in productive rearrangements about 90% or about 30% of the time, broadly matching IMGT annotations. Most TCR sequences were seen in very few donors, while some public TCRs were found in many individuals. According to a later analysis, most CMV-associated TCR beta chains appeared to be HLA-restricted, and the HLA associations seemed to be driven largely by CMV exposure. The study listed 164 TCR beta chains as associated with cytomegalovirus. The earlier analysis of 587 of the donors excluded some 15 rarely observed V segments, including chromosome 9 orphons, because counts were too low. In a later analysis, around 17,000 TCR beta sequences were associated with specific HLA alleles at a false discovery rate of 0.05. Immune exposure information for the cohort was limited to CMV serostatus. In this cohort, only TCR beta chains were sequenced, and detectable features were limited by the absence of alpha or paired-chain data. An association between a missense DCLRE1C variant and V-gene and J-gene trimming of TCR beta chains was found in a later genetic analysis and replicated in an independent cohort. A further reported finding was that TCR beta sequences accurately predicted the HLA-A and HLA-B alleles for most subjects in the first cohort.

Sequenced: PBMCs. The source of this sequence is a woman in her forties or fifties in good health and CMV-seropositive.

The CDR3 protein sequence reads: CASSPWGGGELFF. The DNA reads as follows: TGTGCCAGCAGTCCCTGGGGCGGCGGGGAGCTGTTTTTT. This chain joins TRBV27 to TRBJ1-3, with TRBD1 perhaps the D gene, on 5 matching bases. The J call is uncertain, as TRBJ2-2 better fits the DNA end. CDR1 and CDR2 are drawn from the germline V gene (reference sequence): MNHEY, SMNVEV. The CDR3 runs 13 amino acids, cysteine and phenylalanine included. Only the CDR3 DNA stays, 39 bases, in frame from base 1.